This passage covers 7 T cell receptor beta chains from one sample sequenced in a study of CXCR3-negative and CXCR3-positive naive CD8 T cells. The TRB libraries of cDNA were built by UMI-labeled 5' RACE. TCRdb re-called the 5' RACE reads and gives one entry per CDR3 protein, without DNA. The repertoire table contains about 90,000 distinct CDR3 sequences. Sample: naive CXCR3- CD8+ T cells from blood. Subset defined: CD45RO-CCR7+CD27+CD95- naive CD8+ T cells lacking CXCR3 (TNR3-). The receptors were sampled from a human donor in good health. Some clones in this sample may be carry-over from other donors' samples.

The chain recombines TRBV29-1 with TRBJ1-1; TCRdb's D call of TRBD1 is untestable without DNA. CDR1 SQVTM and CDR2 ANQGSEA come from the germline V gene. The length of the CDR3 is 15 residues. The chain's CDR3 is CSVGYPDSTNTEAFF.

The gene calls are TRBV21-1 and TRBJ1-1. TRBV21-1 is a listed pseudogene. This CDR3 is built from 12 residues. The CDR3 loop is CASFPHDTEAFF.

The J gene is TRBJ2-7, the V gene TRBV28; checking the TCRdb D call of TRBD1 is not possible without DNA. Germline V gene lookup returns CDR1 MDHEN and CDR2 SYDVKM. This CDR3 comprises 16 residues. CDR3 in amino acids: CASSLEQAKGGYEQYF.

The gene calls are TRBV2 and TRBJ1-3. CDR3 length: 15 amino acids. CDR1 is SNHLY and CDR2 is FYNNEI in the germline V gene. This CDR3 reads CASSVEGFFGNTIYF.

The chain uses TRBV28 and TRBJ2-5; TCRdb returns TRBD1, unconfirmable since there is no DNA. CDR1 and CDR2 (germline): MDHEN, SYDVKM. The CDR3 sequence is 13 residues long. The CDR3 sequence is CASSAPGAETQYF.

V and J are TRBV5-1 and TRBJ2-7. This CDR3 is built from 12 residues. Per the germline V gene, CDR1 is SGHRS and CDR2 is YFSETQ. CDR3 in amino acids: CASSLEGGEQYF.

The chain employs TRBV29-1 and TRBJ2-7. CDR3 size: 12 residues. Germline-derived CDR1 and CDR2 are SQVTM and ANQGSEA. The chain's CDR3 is CSVRSDAYEQYF.